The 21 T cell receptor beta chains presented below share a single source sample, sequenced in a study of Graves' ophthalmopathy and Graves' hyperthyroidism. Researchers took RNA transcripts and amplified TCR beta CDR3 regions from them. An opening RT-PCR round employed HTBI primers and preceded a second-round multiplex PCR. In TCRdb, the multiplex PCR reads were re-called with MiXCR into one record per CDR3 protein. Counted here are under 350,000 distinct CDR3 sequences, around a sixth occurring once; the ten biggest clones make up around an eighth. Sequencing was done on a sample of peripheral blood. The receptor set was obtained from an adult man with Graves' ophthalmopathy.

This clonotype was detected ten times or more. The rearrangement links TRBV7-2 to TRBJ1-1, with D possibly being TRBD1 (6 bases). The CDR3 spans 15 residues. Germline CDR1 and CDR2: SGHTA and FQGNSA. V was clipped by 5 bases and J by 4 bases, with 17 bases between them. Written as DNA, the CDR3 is TGTGCCAGCAGCAAGGGGAGGGGGTTGGGCACTGAAGCTTTCTTT. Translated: CASSKGRGLGTEAFF.

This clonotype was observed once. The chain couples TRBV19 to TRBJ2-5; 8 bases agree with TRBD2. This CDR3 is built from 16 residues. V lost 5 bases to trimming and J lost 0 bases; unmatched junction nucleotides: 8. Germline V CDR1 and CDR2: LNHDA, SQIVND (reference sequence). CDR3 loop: CASSAWKRGHQETQYF. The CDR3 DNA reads TGTGCCAGTAGTGCCTGGAAGCGGGGGCACCAAGAGACCCAGTACTTC.

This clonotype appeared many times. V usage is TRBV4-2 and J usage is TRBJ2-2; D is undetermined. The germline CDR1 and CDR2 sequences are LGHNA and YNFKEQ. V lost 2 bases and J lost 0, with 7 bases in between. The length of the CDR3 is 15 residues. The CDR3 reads CASSQFLANTGELFF. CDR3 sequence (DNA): TGTGCCAGCAGCCAATTTCTGGCGAACACCGGGGAGCTGTTTTTT.

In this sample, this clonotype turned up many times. The CDR3 DNA reads as TGTGCCAGCAGTTACTCGTCGCGGCAAGAGACCCAGTACTTC. Translation: CASSYSSRQETQYF. The chain combines TRBV6-5 with TRBJ2-5; D unresolved. Deletions cut 0 bases from V and 2 bases from J, with 7 bases between. The CDR3 has 14 residues. Germline V gives CDR1 MNHEY, CDR2 SVGAGI.

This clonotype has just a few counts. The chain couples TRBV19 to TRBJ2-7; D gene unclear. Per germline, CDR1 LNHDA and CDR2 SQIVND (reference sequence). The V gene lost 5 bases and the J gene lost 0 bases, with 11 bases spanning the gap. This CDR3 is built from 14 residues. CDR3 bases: TGTGCCAGTAGTTCACAGTCTAGCTCCTACGAGCAGTACTTC. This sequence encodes CASSSQSSSYEQYF.

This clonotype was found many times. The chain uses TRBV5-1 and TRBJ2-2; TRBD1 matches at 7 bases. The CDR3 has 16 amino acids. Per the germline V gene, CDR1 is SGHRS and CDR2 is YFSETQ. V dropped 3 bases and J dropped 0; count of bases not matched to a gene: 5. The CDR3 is CASSSRGQANTGELFF. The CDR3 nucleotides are TGCGCCAGCAGCTCCCGTGGACAGGCGAACACCGGGGAGCTGTTTTTT. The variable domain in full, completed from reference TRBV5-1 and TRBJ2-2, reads KAGVTQTPRYLIKTRGQQVTLSCSPISGHRSVSWYQQTPGQGLQFLFEYFSETQRNKGNFPGRFSGRQFSNSRSEMNVSTLELGDSALYLCASSSRGQANTGELFFGEGSRLTVL.

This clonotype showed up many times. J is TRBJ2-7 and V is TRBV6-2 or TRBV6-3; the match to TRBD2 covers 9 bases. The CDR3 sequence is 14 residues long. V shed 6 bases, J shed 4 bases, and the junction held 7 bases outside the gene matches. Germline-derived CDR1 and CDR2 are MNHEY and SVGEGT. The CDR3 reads CASRSGGSGYEQYF. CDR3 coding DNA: TGTGCCAGCAGAAGCGGGGGGTCAGGGTACGAGCAGTACTTC.

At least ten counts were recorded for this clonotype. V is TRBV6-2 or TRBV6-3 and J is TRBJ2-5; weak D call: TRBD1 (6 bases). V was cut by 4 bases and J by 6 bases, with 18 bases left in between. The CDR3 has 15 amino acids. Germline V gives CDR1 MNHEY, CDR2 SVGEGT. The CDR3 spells CASSLPAGVSKTQYF. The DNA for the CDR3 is TGTGCCAGCAGTTTACCGGCAGGGGTATCCAAGACCCAGTACTTC.

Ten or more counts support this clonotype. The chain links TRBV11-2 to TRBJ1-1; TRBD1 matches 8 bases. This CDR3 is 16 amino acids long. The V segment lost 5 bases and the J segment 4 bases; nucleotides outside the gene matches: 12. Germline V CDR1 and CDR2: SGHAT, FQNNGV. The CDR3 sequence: CASSPARRTGSTEAFF. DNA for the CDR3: TGTGCCAGCAGCCCAGCAAGGCGGACAGGGAGCACTGAAGCTTTCTTT. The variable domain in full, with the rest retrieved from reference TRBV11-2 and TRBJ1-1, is EAGVAQSPRYKIIEKRQSVAFWCNPISGHATLYWYQQILGQGPKLLIQFQNNGVVDDSQLPKDRFSAERLKGVDSTLKIQPAKLEDSAVYLCASSPARRTGSTEAFFGQGTRLTVV.

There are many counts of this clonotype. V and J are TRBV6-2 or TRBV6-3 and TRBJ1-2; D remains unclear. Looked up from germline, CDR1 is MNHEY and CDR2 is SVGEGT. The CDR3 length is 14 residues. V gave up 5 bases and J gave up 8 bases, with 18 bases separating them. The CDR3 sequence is CASSQLRVLGGYTF. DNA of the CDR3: TGTGCCAGCAGTCAACTACGCGTCTTAGGGGGCTACACCTTC.

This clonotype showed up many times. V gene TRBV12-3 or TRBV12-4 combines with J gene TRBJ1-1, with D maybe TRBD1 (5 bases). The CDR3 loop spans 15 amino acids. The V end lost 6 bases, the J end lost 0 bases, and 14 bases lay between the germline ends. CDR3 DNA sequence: TGTGCCAGCAGCCCGACAGAATCCTTGAACACTGAAGCTTTCTTT. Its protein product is CASSPTESLNTEAFF.

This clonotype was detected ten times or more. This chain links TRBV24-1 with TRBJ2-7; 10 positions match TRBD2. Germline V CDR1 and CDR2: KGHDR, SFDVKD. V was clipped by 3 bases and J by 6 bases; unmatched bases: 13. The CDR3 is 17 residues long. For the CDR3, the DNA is TGTGCCACCAGTGATAGGAGCGGGGGGGGCCATCGATCCGAGCAGTACTTC. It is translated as CATSDRSGGGHRSEQYF.

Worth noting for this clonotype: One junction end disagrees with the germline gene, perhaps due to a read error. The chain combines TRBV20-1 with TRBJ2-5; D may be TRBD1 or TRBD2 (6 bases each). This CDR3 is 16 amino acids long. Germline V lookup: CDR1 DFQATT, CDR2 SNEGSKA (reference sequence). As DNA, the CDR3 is TGCAGTGCTAGAGCCCTAACGGGGGCCCTGCAAGAGACACAGTACTTC. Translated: CSARALTGALQETQYF.

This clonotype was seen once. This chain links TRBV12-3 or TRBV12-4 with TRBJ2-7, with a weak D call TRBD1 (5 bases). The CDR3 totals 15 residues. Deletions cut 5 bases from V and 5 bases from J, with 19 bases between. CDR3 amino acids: CASSPDGAWMDEQYF. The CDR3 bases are TGTGCCAGCAGTCCAGATGGGGCTTGGATGGACGAGCAGTACTTC.

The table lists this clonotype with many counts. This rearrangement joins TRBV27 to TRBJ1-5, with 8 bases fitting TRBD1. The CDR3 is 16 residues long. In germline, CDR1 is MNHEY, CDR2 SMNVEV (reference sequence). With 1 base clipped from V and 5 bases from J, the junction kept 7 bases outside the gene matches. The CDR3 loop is CASSLWGRTGHQPQHF. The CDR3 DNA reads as TGTGCCAGCAGTTTATGGGGGCGGACAGGGCATCAGCCCCAGCATTTT.

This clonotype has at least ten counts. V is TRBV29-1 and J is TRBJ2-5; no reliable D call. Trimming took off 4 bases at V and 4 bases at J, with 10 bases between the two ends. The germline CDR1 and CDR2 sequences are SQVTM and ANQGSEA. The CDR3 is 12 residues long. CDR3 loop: CSVGQRGETQYF. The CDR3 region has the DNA TGCAGCGTTGGCCAGCGCGGAGAGACCCAGTACTTC. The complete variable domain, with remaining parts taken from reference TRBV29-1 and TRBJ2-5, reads SAVISQKPSRDICQRGTSLTIQCQVDSQVTMMFWYRQQPGQSLTLIATANQGSEATYESGFVIDKFPISRPNLTFSTLTVSNMSPEDSSIYLCSVGQRGETQYFGPGTRLLVL.

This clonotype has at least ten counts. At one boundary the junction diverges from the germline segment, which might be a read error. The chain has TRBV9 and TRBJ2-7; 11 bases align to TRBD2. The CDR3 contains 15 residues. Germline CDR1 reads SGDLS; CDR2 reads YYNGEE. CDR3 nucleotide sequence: TGTGCCAGCAGCCCACTAGCGGGAGCTTCCTTCGAGCAGTACTTC. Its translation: CASSPLAGASFEQYF.

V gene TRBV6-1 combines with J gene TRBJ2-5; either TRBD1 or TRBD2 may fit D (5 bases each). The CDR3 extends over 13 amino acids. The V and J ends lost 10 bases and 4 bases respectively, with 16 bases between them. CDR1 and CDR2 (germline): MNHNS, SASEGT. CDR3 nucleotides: TGTGCCATCACACCGGGACGAGTAGAGACCCAGTACTTC. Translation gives CAITPGRVETQYF.

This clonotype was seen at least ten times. The CDR3 nucleotides read TGTGCCTGGGCCGTCAGTACAGGGAGCACTGAAGCTTTCTTT. It yields the protein CAWAVSTGSTEAFF. The chain uses TRBV30 and TRBJ1-1; tentative D call: TRBD1 (6 bases). In germline, CDR1 is GTSNPN, CDR2 SVGIG (reference sequence). There are 14 residues in the CDR3. Trimming shortened V by 5 bases and J by 4 bases, and 17 bases separated the two germline ends.

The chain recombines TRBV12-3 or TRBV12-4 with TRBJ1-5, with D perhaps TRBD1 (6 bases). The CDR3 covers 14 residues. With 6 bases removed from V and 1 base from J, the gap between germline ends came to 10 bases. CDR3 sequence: CASRAGTSNQPQHF. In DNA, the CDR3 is TGTGCCAGCAGAGCCGGGACAAGCAATCAGCCCCAGCATTTT.

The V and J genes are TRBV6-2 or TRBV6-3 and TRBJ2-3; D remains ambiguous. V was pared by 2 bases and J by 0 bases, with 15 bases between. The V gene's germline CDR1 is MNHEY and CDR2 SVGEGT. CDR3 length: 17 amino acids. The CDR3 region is CASSYGPETTSTDTQYF. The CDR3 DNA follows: TGTGCCAGCAGTTACGGACCAGAGACAACTAGCACAGATACGCAGTATTTT.